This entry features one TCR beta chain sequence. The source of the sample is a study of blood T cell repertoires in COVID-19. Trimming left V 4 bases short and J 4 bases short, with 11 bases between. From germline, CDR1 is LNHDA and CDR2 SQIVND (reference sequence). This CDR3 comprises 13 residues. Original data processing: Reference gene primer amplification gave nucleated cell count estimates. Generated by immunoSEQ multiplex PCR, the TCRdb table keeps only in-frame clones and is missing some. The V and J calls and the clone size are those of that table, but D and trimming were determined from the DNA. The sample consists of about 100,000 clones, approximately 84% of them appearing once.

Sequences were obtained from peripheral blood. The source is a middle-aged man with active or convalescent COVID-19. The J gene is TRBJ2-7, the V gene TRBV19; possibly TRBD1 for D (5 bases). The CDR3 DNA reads TGTGCCAGTAGTAAAGAGACAGCTTACGAGCAGTACTTC. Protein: CASSKETAYEQYF.